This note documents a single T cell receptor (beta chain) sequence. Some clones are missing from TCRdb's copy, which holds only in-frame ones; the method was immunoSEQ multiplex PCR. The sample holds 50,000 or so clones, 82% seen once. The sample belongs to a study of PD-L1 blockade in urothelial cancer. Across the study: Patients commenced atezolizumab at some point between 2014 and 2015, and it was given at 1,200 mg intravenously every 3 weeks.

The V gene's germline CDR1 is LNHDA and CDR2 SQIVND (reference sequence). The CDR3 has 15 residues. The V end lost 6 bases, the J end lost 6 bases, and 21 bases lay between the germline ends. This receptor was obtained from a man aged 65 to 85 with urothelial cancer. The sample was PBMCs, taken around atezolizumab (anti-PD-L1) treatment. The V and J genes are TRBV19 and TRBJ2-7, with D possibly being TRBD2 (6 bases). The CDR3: CASSPGLSPLGEQYF. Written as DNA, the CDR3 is TGTGCCAGTAGCCCGGGACTTAGCCCTCTCGGCGAGCAGTACTTC.